The rows below give T cell receptor beta chains drawn from one sample of a study of blood T cell repertoires in COVID-19. The table came from immunoSEQ multiplex PCR; TCRdb's copy has only in-frame clones and leaves some out. The data show some 200,000 clones, 85% seen once. Sample: peripheral blood. These receptors were taken from a man aged 55-75 years with COVID-19, enrolled during active disease. CDR3s include the opening cysteine and the closing phenylalanine or tryptophan.

v_gene,len,CDR3aa
TRBV6-5,15,CASSGGTGPKYEQYF
TRBV4-1,16,CASSQRTGGTNEKLFF
TRBV15,14,CATAQDIIWAEAFF
TRBV27,15,CASSLSRVSGAEAFF
TRBV27,15,CASSSGGTAGSPLHF
TRBV18,15,CASSQGQGQDYGYTF
TRBV5-4,16,CASSLFEENENQPQHF
TRBV19,18,CASSIGPGRNVYTGELFF
TRBV5-8,14,CASSSSWGRGIQYF
TRBV10-3,14,CAIRAERQVNEQFF
TRBV9,18,CASSAEDRGLSYNSPLHF
TRBV2,12,CASRRIFYGYTF
TRBV4-2,16,CASSQTLAGYTDTQYF
TRBV30,15,CAWSVTRPGRYGYTF
TRBV6-5,13,CASQETFHNEQFF
TRBV9,15,CASSVTSGNRDEQFF
TRBV19,11,CASSSPGTQYF
TRBV6-6,12,CASREGGTEAFF
TRBV2,12,CASSTGGDEQFF
TRBV7-2,14,CASSLARGTYGYTF
TRBV7-6,16,CASSLARAGSTDTQYF
TRBV7-2,15,CASSSLPTGVGGYTF
TRBV27,15,CASSLSQGAHEKLFF
TRBV5-4,16,CASSEYESTGSPEAFF